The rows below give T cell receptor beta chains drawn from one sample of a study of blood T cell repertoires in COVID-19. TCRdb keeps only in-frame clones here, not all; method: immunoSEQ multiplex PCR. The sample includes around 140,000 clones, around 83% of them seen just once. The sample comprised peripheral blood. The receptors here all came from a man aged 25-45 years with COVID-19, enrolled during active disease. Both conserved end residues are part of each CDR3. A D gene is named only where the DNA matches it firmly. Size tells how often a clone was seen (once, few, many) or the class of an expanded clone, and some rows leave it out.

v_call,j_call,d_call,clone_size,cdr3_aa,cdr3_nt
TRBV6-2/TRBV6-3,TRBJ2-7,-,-,CASSAFRDTPEQYF,TGTGCCAGCAGTGCCTTCCGGGACACTCCCGAGCAGTACTTC
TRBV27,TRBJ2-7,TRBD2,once,CASSALPGLAGAYEQYF,TGTGCCAGCAGTGCGTTACCGGGACTAGCGGGAGCCTACGAGCAGTACTTC
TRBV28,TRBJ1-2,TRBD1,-,CASSLPGRGRQNGYTF,TGTGCCAGCAGTTTACCGGGCAGGGGGCGGCAGAATGGCTACACCTTC
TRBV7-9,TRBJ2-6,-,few,CASSPPAGANVLTF,TGTGCCAGCAGCCCCCCGGCTGGGGCCAACGTCCTGACTTTC
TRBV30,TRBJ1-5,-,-,CAWSVGQAINQPQHF,TGTGCCTGGAGTGTGGGGCAGGCAATCAATCAGCCCCAGCATTTT
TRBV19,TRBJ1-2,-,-,CASSIAQGAGYTF,TGTGCCAGTAGTATAGCGCAGGGTGCTGGCTACACCTTC
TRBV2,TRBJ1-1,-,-,CASSRRPAFF,TGTGCCAGCTCGAGGAGGCCGGCTTTCTTT
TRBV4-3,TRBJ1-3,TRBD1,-,CASSQVVLQGAFSGNTIYF,TGCGCCAGCAGCCAAGTTGTGTTACAGGGGGCTTTCTCTGGAAACACCATATATTTT
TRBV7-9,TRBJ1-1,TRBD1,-,CASSIYRGTEAFF,TGTGCCAGCAGCATCTACAGGGGGACTGAAGCTTTCTTT
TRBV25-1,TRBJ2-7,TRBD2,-,CASSAFSETSGREQYF,TGTGCCAGCAGTGCCTTTTCCGAGACTAGCGGGAGGGAGCAGTACTTC
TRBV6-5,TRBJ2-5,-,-,CASSSTRGQETQYF,TGTGCCAGCAGTTCCACTAGAGGCCAAGAGACCCAGTACTTC
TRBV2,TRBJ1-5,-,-,CASSEYSNQPQHF,TGTGCCAGCAGTGAGTATAGCAATCAGCCCCAGCATTTT
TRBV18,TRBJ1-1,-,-,CASTSGAKRAFF,TGTGCCAGCACATCCGGTGCCAAGAGGGCTTTCTTT
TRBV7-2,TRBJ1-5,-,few,CASTPGPYNQPQHF,TGTGCCAGCACCCCTGGGCCCTACAATCAGCCCCAGCATTTT
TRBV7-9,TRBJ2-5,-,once,CASSTTGQETQYF,TGTGCCAGCAGCACGACAGGACAAGAGACCCAGTACTTC
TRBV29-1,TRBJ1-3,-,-,CSVGAEADTIYF,TGCAGCGTTGGAGCGGAGGCGGACACCATATATTTT
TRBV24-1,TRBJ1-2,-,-,CATSDLKGPGGYTF,TGTGCCACCAGTGATTTGAAGGGGCCTGGTGGCTACACCTTC
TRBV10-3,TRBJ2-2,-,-,CAISPTRGIGELFF,TGTGCCATCAGCCCTACCAGGGGTATCGGGGAGCTGTTTTTT